This T cell receptor (beta chain) was profiled in a study of T cell repertoires in cytomegalovirus infection. In its sample, this clonotype was seen many times. The CDR3 runs 14 residues. Trimming took 6 bases from V and 1 from J, leaving 12 bases between them. Germline values: CDR1 MDHEN, CDR2 SYDVKM. Each CDR3 protein is one row after TCRdb ran MiXCR on the reads. The sample has hundreds of thousands of distinct CDR3 sequences; about 24% are singletons. The chain combines TRBV28 with TRBJ1-1; D is perhaps TRBD1 (6 bases). The sequence came from a human donor in good health (CMV status not recorded). Some clones in this sample may be carry-over from other donors' samples. The sequenced sample consisted of CD8+ T cells from PBMCs. The CDR3 here is CASRPGHKNTEAFF. CDR3 in DNA: TGTGCCAGCAGGCCGGGACACAAGAACACTGAAGCTTTCTTT.